These 3 T cell receptor beta chains came from one sample sequenced in a study of shared clonotypes between healthy human individuals. The repertoire was sequenced with immunoSEQ multiplex PCR; TCRdb's copy has only in-frame clones and lacks some. Of over a million clones listed, around three quarters are singletons. The sequenced material came from memory CD4+ T cells from PBMCs. Subset meaning: CD45RA-negative fraction. The receptors shown here come from a young man in good health. Some clones in this sample may be carry-over from other donors' samples.

The V call is TRBV5-1, the J call TRBJ1-1; D possibly corresponds to TRBD1 (5 bases). With 4 bases removed from V and 5 bases from J, the gap between germline ends came to 15 bases. CDR3 length: 14 amino acids. Germline lookup yields CDR1 SGHRS and CDR2 YFSETQ. Here the CDR3 reads CASSITSGWTEAFF. The CDR3 nucleotides read TGCGCCAGCAGCATAACTTCAGGGTGGACTGAAGCTTTCTTT.

V and J are TRBV19 and TRBJ2-5; unclear D gene. Trimming stripped 2 bases from V and 4 bases from J, with 8 bases between. The CDR3 contains 13 residues. Per the germline V gene, CDR1 is LNHDA and CDR2 is SQIVND (reference sequence). The CDR3 reads CASSIYPGETQYF. The DNA of the CDR3 is TGTGCCAGTAGTATATACCCCGGAGAGACCCAGTACTTC. Complete variable domain (other parts from reference TRBV19 and TRBJ2-5): DGGITQSPKYLFRKEGQNVTLSCEQNLNHDAMYWYRQDPGQGLRLIYYSQIVNDFQKGDIAEGYSVSREKKESFPLTVTSAQKNPTAFYLCASSIYPGETQYFGPGTRLLVL.

The chain is built from TRBV11-3 and TRBJ2-1; 10 bases line up with TRBD1. Germline V gene lookup returns CDR1 SGHNT and CDR2 YENEEA. This CDR3 comprises 15 residues. V trimming: 3 bases; J trimming: 7 bases; junction bases outside the gene matches: 6. The CDR3 nucleotides read TGTGCCAGCAGCTTTGGGGGACAGGGGATTAATGAGCAGTTCTTC. It specifies CASSFGGQGINEQFF.